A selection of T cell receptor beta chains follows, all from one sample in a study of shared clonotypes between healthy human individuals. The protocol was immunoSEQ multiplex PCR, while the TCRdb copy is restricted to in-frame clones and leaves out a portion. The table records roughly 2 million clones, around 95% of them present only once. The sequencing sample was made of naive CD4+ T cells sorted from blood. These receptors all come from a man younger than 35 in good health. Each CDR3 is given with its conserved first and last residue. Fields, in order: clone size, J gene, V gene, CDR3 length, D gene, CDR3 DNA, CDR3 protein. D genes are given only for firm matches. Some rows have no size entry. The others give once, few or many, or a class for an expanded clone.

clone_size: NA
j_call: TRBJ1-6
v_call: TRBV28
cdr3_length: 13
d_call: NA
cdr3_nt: TGTGCCAGCAGTCCCGGACTGAAATCACCCCTCCACTTT
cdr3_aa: CASSPGLKSPLHF

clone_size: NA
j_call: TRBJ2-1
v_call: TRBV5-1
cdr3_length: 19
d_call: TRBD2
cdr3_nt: TGCGCCAGCAGCTTGGCCAGACTAGCGGGAGCGGGCTCCTACAATGAGCAGTTCTTC
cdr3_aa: CASSLARLAGAGSYNEQFF

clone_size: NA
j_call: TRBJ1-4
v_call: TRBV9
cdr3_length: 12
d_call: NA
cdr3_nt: TGTGCCAGCAGCGTAGAGGGATCGAAACTGTTTTTT
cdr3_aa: CASSVEGSKLFF

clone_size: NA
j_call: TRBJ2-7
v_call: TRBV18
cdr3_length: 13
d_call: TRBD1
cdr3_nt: TGTGCCAGCTCACCACAGGGGGCTCTCGAGCAGTACTTC
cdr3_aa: CASSPQGALEQYF

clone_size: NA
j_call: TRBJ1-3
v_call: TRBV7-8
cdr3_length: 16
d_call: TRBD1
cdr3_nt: TGTGCCAGCAGCCCGGGACAGTTCTTCTCTGGAAACACCATATATTTT
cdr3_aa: CASSPGQFFSGNTIYF

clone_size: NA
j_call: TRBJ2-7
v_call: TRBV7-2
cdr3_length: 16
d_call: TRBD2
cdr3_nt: TGTGCCAGCAGCTTCCTTACTAGCGGGGGCACCTACGAGCAGTACTTC
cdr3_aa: CASSFLTSGGTYEQYF

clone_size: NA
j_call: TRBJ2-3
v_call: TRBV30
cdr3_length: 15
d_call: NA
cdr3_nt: TGTGCCTGGAGTGGAGGAGGGGGGTCCACAGATACGCAGTATTTT
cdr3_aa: CAWSGGGGSTDTQYF

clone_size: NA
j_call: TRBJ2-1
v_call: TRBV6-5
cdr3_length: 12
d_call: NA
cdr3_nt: TGTGCCAGTAGGAACTCCTACAATGAGCAGTTCTTC
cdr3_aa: CASRNSYNEQFF

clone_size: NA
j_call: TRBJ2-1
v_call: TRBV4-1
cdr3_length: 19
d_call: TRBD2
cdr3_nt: TGCGCCAGCAGCCAGCGGGGATTAGGGCTAGCGGGAGAGGGGAATGAGCAGTTCTTC
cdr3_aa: CASSQRGLGLAGEGNEQFF

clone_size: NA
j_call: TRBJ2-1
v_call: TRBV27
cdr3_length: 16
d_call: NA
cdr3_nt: TGTGCCAGCAGCCTGTCGGCTCAAGGGTCTTACAATGAGCAGTTCTTC
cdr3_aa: CASSLSAQGSYNEQFF

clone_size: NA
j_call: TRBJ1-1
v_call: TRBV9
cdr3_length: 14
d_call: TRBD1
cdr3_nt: TGTGCCAGCAGCCTACAGGGGGCAAACACTGAAGCTTTCTTT
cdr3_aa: CASSLQGANTEAFF

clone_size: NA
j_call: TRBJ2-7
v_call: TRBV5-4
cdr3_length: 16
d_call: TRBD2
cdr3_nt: TGTGCCAGCAGCTTGAGCGGGACTAAGGGCTCCTACGAGCAGTACTTC
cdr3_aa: CASSLSGTKGSYEQYF

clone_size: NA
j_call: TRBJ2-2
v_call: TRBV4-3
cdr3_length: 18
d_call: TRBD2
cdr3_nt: TGCGCCAGCAGTCAACAATTAAGCGGGAGCCCCCGCCCCGGGGAGCTGTTTTTT
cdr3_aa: CASSQQLSGSPRPGELFF

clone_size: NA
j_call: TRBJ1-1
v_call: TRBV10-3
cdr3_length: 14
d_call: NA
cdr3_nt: TGTGCCATCAGTGCCAATTTTGGGAACACTGAAGCTTTCTTT
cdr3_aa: CAISANFGNTEAFF

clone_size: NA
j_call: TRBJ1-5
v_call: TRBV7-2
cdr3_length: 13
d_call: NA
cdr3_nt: TGTGCCAGCAGCTTAGGTTGGGATCAGCCCCAGCATTTT
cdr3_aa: CASSLGWDQPQHF

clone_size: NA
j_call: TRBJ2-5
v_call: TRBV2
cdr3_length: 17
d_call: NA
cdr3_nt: TGTGCCAGCAGCGCCCCTCAACTTACTGGCTTGGGGGAGACCCAGTACTTC
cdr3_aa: CASSAPQLTGLGETQYF

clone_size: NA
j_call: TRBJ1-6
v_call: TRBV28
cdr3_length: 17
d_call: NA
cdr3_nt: TGTGCCAGCAGTTCTCAAATATCGCGGGGCCCTAATTCACCCCTCCACTTT
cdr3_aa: CASSSQISRGPNSPLHF

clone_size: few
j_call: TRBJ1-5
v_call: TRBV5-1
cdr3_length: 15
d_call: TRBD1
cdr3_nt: TGCGCCAGCAGCTCCGGGACAGATAGCAATCAGCCCCAGCATTTT
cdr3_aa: CASSSGTDSNQPQHF

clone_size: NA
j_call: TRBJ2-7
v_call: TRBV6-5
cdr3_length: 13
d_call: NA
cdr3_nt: TGTGCCAGCAGGGGGGACACCTCCTACGAGCAGTACTTC
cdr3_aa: CASRGDTSYEQYF

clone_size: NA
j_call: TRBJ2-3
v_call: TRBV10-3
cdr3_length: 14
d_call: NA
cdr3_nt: TGTGCCATCAGTGAGCGGGATAGCACAGATACGCAGTATTTT
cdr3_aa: CAISERDSTDTQYF

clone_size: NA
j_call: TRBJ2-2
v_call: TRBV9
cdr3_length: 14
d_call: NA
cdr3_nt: TGTGCCAGCAAAAAGGCAGGGAACACCGGGGAGCTGTTTTTT
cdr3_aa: CASKKAGNTGELFF

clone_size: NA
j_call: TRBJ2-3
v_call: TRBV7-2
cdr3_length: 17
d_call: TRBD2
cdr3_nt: TGTGCCAGCAGCTCCGACACTAGCGGGATAAGTGCAGATACGCAGTATTTT
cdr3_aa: CASSSDTSGISADTQYF

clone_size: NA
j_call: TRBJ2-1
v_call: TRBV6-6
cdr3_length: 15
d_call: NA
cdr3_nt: TGTGCCAGCAGATCTCGACAGGAATTGGGTAGTGAGCAGTTCTTC
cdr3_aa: CASRSRQELGSEQFF

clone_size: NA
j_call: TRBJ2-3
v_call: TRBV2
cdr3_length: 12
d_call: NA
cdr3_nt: TGTGCCAGCAGGAACAATGGAGATACGCAGTATTTT
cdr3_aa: CASRNNGDTQYF

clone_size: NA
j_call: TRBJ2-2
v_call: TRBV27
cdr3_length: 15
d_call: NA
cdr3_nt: TGTGCCAGCAGTTTATCCCCCAGGGGGGCCGGGGAGCTGTTTTTT
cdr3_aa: CASSLSPRGAGELFF